The 24 T cell receptor beta chains presented below share a single source sample, sequenced in a study of vaccination and CD4 T cells after COVID-19. No antigen is known for these receptors. Treatment in this sample: 10-day PBMC culture with coronavirus spike peptide pools or control peptides (ViraFEST assay). The Oncomine TCR Beta short-read assay sequenced DNA from cultured CD4+ T cells. One entry per CDR3 protein results from TCRdb running MiXCR on the PCR reads. The repertoire holds more than 10,000 distinct CDR3 sequences, with roughly 50% as singletons. The material sequenced was CD4+ T cells from blood, cultured in vitro. The receptors were gathered from a human donor who had recovered from COVID-19.

The chain uses TRBV6-1 and TRBJ2-1, with a possible D match to TRBD1 (5 bases). Per germline, CDR1 MNHNS and CDR2 SASEGT. Trimming took off 6 bases at V and 0 bases at J, with 12 bases between the two ends. This CDR3 has 15 residues. The CDR3 sequence is CASRVLTDSYNEQFF. CDR3 DNA: TGTGCCAGCAGGGTTTTGACAGACTCCTACAATGAGCAGTTCTTC.

This chain uses TRBV11-3 with TRBJ2-2; no clear D. Germline CDR1 SGHNT, CDR2 YENEEA. V was shortened by 5 bases and J by 1 base, with 11 bases between the two germline ends. The CDR3 has 15 residues. The CDR3: CASSPTPRNTGELFF. In DNA, the CDR3 is TGTGCCAGCAGCCCGACCCCCAGGAACACCGGGGAGCTGTTTTTT.

This clonotype was detected a few times. This chain links TRBV10-3 with TRBJ2-7, with D maybe TRBD1 (6 bases). V dropped 4 bases and J dropped 2 bases, with 9 bases sitting between them. The CDR3 has 13 residues. In germline, CDR1 is ENHRY, CDR2 SYGVKD. The CDR3 protein is CAISVDRPYEQYF. CDR3 nucleotides: TGTGCCATCAGTGTTGACAGGCCCTACGAGCAGTACTTC.

The chain employs TRBV7-9 and TRBJ2-7, with TRBD2 matching 14 bases. V lost 5 bases, J lost 5 bases, and 8 bases stayed unmatched. The length of the CDR3 is 16 residues. Germline V CDR1 and CDR2: SEHNR, FQNEAQ (reference sequence). The CDR3 sequence is CASSPGLAGVGDEQYF. The CDR3, as DNA: TGTGCCAGCAGCCCGGGACTAGCGGGAGTAGGTGACGAGCAGTACTTC.

This chain joins TRBV20-1 and TRBJ2-7; perhaps TRBD2 as D (7 bases). Germline CDR1 DFQATT, CDR2 SNEGSKA (reference sequence). Trimming cost V 6 bases and J 1 base, with 16 bases left between them. This CDR3 spans 14 amino acids. CDR3 residues: CSAAGGPLSYEQYF. DNA for the CDR3: TGCAGTGCCGCCGGGGGGCCCCTGTCCTACGAGCAGTACTTC.

The CDR3 nucleotides read TGTGCCATCAGTCAGCGGGAGGAGACCCAGTACTTC. Its protein product is CAISQREETQYF. The chain couples TRBV10-3 to TRBJ2-5, with TRBD2 matching over 8 bases. The V gene's germline CDR1 is ENHRY and CDR2 SYGVKD. CDR3 length: 12 residues. V was clipped by 5 bases and J by 5 bases; unmatched bases: 1.

This rearrangement joins TRBV7-2 to TRBJ1-4; tentative D call: TRBD1 (5 bases). CDR1 SGHTA and CDR2 FQGNSA come from the germline V gene. The germline V and J ends were trimmed by 5 bases and 7 bases, with 20 bases remaining between them. This CDR3 has 16 amino acids. The CDR3 here is CASSPLRVGQFEKLFF. In DNA form, the CDR3 reads TGTGCCAGCAGCCCCCTCAGGGTAGGCCAATTTGAAAAACTGTTTTTT.

Relative to its sample, this clonotype is medium-sized. This rearrangement joins TRBV28 to TRBJ2-7; maybe TRBD1 (6 bases). Germline CDR1 and CDR2: MDHEN and SYDVKM. Between the trimmed V and J ends, which lost 6 bases and 3 bases, there was a span of 15 bases. The length of the CDR3 is 14 residues. The CDR3 DNA sequence: TGTGCCAGCAGACGGGACAACGCCTTCTACGAGCAGTACTTC. Translation gives CASRRDNAFYEQYF.

The CDR3 is CSVGGVKGNTIYF. In DNA, the CDR3 is TGCAGCGTTGGGGGTGTGAAGGGAAACACCATATATTTT. V gene TRBV29-1 combines with J gene TRBJ1-3, with no clear D. The germline CDR1 and CDR2 sequences are SQVTM and ANQGSEA. V was cut by 4 bases and J by 4 bases, with 11 bases left in between. The CDR3 runs 13 residues.

The genes are TRBV15 and TRBJ1-2; 7 nucleotides match TRBD1. The CDR3 contains 15 residues. Germline V gene lookup returns CDR1 LNHNV and CDR2 YYDKDF (reference sequence). The trim removed 4 bases at V and 2 bases at J, leaving 7 bases unmatched. In nucleotides, the CDR3 is TGTGCCACCAGCATTACAGGGGTGGGCAACTATGGCTACACCTTC. Translating gives CATSITGVGNYGYTF.

This clonotype appeared once. The rearrangement uses TRBV20-1 and TRBJ1-2, with 10 positions matching TRBD1. CDR1 and CDR2 from the germline V gene are DFQATT and SNEGSKA (reference sequence). The CDR3 is 13 amino acids. V shed 3 bases and J 8 bases; nucleotides not matched to a gene: 6. The CDR3 protein is CSARETGGRGYTF. The CDR3 DNA sequence: TGCAGTGCTAGGGAGACAGGGGGCCGGGGCTACACCTTC.

The J gene is TRBJ1-2, the V gene TRBV5-1; the D gene is possibly TRBD1 (5 bases). CDR1 and CDR2 (germline): SGHRS, YFSETQ. V lost 4 bases to trimming and J lost 6 bases, with 16 bases between them. The CDR3 length is 14 residues. CDR3 DNA: TGCGCCAGCAGCCCGGCAGCCCAGGGTAATGGCTACACCTTC. Encoded protein: CASSPAAQGNGYTF.

This sequence joins TRBV11-2 and TRBJ1-2, with 10 bases that match TRBD1. CDR3 length: 15 residues. The germline V gene encodes CDR1 SGHAT and CDR2 FQNNGV. J was trimmed by 2 bases and V by 3 bases; bases with no gene match: 3. The CDR3 DNA reads as TGTGCCAGCAGCTTGTGGGGACAGGGGAACTATGGCTACACCTTC. This gives the protein CASSLWGQGNYGYTF. Variable domain in full (rest from reference TRBV11-2 and TRBJ1-2): EAGVAQSPRYKIIEKRQSVAFWCNPISGHATLYWYQQILGQGPKLLIQFQNNGVVDDSQLPKDRFSAERLKGVDSTLKIQPAKLEDSAVYLCASSLWGQGNYGYTFGSGTRLTVV.

This sequence joins TRBV20-1 and TRBJ2-3; the D gene could be TRBD1 or TRBD2 (5 bases each). V gave up 5 bases and J gave up 2 bases, with 17 bases separating them. CDR1 and CDR2 (germline): DFQATT, SNEGSKA (reference sequence). The CDR3 length is 15 residues. The CDR3 region is CSASGTATVTDTQYF. The DNA for the CDR3 is TGCAGTGCTTCCGGGACCGCCACCGTCACAGATACGCAGTATTTT.

The chain joins TRBV6-1 to TRBJ2-3; TRBD1 is a possible D gene (6 bases). CDR3 length equals 14 residues. The germline CDR1 and CDR2 sequences are MNHNS and SASEGT. V was cut by 6 bases and J by 2 bases, with 12 bases left in between. The CDR3 sequence: CASSPQGYTDTQYF. In nucleotides, the CDR3 is TGTGCCAGCAGCCCACAGGGATACACAGATACGCAGTATTTT.

In its sample, this clonotype was seen a few times. The rearrangement uses TRBV21-1 and TRBJ1-2; the table's D call of TRBD1 was not tested on the DNA. TRBV21-1 is annotated as a pseudogene. CDR3 length: 14 amino acids. This CDR3 reads CASSTMGTNYGYTF. The CDR3 bases are TGTGCCAGCAGCACAATGGGGACCAACTATGGCTACACCTTC.

The rearrangement links TRBV18 to TRBJ2-7, with D possibly TRBD1 on 6 matching bases. This CDR3 region has 15 residues. The germline gives CDR1 KGHSH, CDR2 LQKENI. V lost 3 bases and J lost 2, with 14 bases in between. The CDR3 DNA sequence: TGTGCCAGCTCACCTTTCCGGGACACCCCCTACGAGCAGTACTTC. Translated, it gives CASSPFRDTPYEQYF.

The genes are TRBV7-8 and TRBJ2-7; 7 bases fit TRBD2. The V gene end was trimmed by 1 base and the J gene end by 4 bases; junction bases not matched to a gene: 4. CDR1 and CDR2 (germline): SGHVS, FQNEAQ. CDR3 length: 14 residues. For the CDR3, the DNA is TGTGCCAGCAGCTTAGGACTAGCTGTATACGAGCAGTACTTC. Residues: CASSLGLAVYEQYF.

The chain combines TRBV7-2 with TRBJ1-1; 9 positions agree with TRBD1. The CDR3 sequence is 14 residues long. CDR1 is SGHTA, CDR2 FQGNSA, per germline. V lost 5 bases, J lost 4 bases, and 5 bases stayed unmatched. This CDR3 is CASSLGQGSTEAFF. CDR3 DNA: TGTGCCAGCAGCCTAGGACAGGGGAGCACTGAAGCTTTCTTT. Full variable domain (rest looked up from reference TRBV7-2 and TRBJ1-1): GAGVSQSPSNKVTEKGKDVELRCDPISGHTALYWYRQSLGQGLEFLIYFQGNSAPDKSGLPSDRFSAERTGGSVSTLTIQRTQQEDSAVYLCASSLGQGSTEAFFGQGTRLTVV.

The chain employs TRBV2 and TRBJ2-2, with TRBD2 matching 12 bases. The CDR3 is made up of 15 amino acids. Trimming cost V 4 bases and J 3 bases; bases outside gene matches: 0. In germline, CDR1 is SNHLY, CDR2 FYNNEI. The CDR3 sequence is CASSGLAGDTGELFF. Written as DNA, the CDR3 is TGTGCCAGCAGTGGACTAGCGGGGGACACCGGGGAGCTGTTTTTT.

This chain links TRBV14 with TRBJ2-7; 8 bases fit TRBD1. The germline gives CDR1 SGHDN, CDR2 FVKESK. The CDR3 is made up of 14 amino acids. With V trimmed by 4 bases and J by 3 bases, 5 bases remained unmatched. This CDR3 is CASSPDRVFYEQYF. The CDR3, as DNA: TGTGCCAGCAGCCCGGACAGGGTTTTCTACGAGCAGTACTTC.

This clonotype was counted a single time. The chain carries TRBV6-1 and TRBJ2-7, with 7 positions matching TRBD1. V lost 2 bases and J lost 6; bases outside the gene matches: 10. The CDR3 length is 15 residues. In germline, CDR1 is MNHNS, CDR2 SASEGT. The DNA of the CDR3 is TGTGCCAGCAGTGAACGATCCAGGACAGGTTCCGAGCAGTACTTC. Its protein product is CASSERSRTGSEQYF.

V is TRBV5-4 and J is TRBJ1-2; tentative D call: TRBD1 (5 bases). Germline loops: CDR1 SGHNT, CDR2 YYREEE (reference sequence). The CDR3 has 13 residues. The V gene lost 0 bases and the J gene lost 8 bases, with 11 bases spanning the gap. CDR3: CASSLGGTDGYTF. DNA for the CDR3: TGTGCCAGCAGCTTGGGAGGGACGGACGGCTACACCTTC.

This chain links TRBV12-3 or TRBV12-4 with TRBJ1-1; D possibly corresponds to TRBD1 (6 bases). This CDR3 is built from 17 residues. V shed 4 bases and J shed 3 bases, with 21 bases lying between them. The CDR3 nucleotides read TGTGCCAGCAGTTCTCCCTCCCCTGGGGGCTCTGACACTGAAGCTTTCTTT. Protein sequence: CASSSPSPGGSDTEAFF.